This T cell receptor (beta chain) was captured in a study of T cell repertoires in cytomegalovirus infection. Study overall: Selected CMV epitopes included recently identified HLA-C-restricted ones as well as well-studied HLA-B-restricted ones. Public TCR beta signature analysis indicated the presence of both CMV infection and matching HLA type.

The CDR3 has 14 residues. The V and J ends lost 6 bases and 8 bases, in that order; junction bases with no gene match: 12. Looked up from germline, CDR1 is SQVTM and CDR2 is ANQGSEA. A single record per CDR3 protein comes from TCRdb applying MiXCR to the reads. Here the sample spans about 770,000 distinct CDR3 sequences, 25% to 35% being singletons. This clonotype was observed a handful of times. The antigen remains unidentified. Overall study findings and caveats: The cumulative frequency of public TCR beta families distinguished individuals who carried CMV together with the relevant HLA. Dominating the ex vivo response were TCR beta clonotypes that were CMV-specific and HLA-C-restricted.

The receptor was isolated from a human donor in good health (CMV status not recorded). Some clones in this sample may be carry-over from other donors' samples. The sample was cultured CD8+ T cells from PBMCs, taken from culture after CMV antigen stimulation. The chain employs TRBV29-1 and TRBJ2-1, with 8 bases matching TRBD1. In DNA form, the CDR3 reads TGCAGCGTGGACAGGGTTTCTTTACCGCATGAGCAGTTCTTC. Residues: CSVDRVSLPHEQFF.